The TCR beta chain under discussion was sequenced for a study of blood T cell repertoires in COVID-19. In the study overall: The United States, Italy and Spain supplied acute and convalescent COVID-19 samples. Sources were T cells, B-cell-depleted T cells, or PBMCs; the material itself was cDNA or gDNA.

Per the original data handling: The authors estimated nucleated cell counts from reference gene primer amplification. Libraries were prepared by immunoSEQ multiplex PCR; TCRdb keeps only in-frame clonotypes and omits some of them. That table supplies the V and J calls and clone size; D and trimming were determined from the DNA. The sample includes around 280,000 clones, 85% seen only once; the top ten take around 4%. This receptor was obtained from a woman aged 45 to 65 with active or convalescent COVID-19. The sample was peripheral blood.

As DNA, the CDR3 is TGTGCCAGCAGCCTATTCTCTACCTCGACAGACCTGACCACTGAAGCTTTCTTT. Translation gives CASSLFSTSTDLTTEAFF. The rearrangement joins TRBV14 to TRBJ1-1; D is possibly TRBD1 (5 bases). This CDR3 comprises 18 residues. Germline lookup yields CDR1 SGHDN and CDR2 FVKESK. V was cut by 4 bases and J by 4 bases, with 25 bases left in between.